The 5 T cell receptor beta chains in this list originate from one sample, sequenced in a study of cytomegalovirus exposure and HLA in healthy donors (TCRdb year 2017). The library relied on the immunoSEQ multiplex PCR assay. For the multiplex PCR, a mixture combining 60 forward primers for TCR Vbeta segments and 13 reverse primers for TCR Jbeta segments was used. TCRdb holds this immuneACCESS table with in-frame rearrangements only. Some clones are missing; in checked studies, unresolved V genes explain under half, and the rest has no known cause. This sample lists about 200,000 clones; around 77% were detected once. The ten top clones hold nearly 3% of the sample. The material sequenced was PBMCs. The receptors here all came from a woman aged 25 to 39 in good health and CMV-seronegative.

The genes are TRBV5-1 and TRBJ2-1; D unresolved. The germline V gene encodes CDR1 SGHRS and CDR2 YFSETQ. This CDR3 region has 15 residues. Trimming shortened V by 4 bases and J by 6 bases, and 17 bases separated the two germline ends. CDR3 in DNA: TGCGCCAGCAGCACTACTGTAGCAGTGGGCAATGAGCAGTTCTTC. Translation gives CASSTTVAVGNEQFF.

The chain carries TRBV11-2 and TRBJ2-7; unclear D gene. Between the trimmed V and J ends, which lost 0 bases and 8 bases, there was a span of 14 bases. CDR1 is SGHAT and CDR2 is FQNNGV in the germline V gene. The length of the CDR3 is 14 residues. CDR3 nucleotide sequence: TGTGCCAGCAGCTTAGAACCAAACCCTACGAAGCAGTACTTC. Protein: CASSLEPNPTKQYF.

V usage is TRBV6-5 and J usage is TRBJ1-2; TRBD1 aligns across 7 bases. Germline V gene sequence: CDR1 MNHEY, CDR2 SVGAGI. The CDR3 runs 14 residues. Unmatched junction bases numbered 5, after V lost 6 bases and J lost 1 base. The CDR3 sequence: CASSQGDSNYGYTF. Written as DNA, the CDR3 is TGTGCCAGCAGCCAGGGGGACAGTAACTATGGCTACACCTTC.

The genes are TRBV6-5 and TRBJ2-7, with TRBD1 matching 8 bases. The CDR3 extends over 14 amino acids. J gave up 3 bases and V 6 bases, and 7 bases lay outside the gene matches. Germline values: CDR1 MNHEY, CDR2 SVGAGI. The CDR3 DNA follows: TGTGCCAGCAGCCAGGGACAGGTTTACTACGAGCAGTACTTC. This translates into CASSQGQVYYEQYF.

This chain joins TRBV23-1 and TRBJ2-5; TRBD2 agrees at 7 bases. TRBV23-1 is assigned to the ORF class and has an uncertain function. Losses at the gene ends were 4 bases for V and 0 bases for J; bases not matched to a gene: 11. The CDR3 is 17 amino acids. This chain's CDR3 is CASSPPIGGRDQETQYF. CDR3 coding DNA: TGCGCCAGCAGTCCGCCCATAGGAGGGAGGGACCAAGAGACCCAGTACTTC.